This T cell receptor beta chain emerged from a study of control samples from healthy donors and cancer patients. The CDR3 loop spans 13 amino acids. V was clipped by 6 bases and J by 0 bases, with 8 bases between them. Germline CDR1 is WSHSY and CDR2 is SAAADI. The protocol was immunoSEQ multiplex PCR, while the TCRdb copy is restricted to in-frame clones and leaves out a portion. The table records about 160,000 clones, roughly 95% of them present only once. The genes are TRBV10-2 and TRBJ1-1; D not resolved. Source material: blood. This TCR derives from a woman in her 30s in good health. The CDR3 sequence: CASRVGLNTEAFF. The CDR3 DNA sequence: TGCGCCAGCAGGGTGGGCTTGAACACTGAAGCTTTCTTT.